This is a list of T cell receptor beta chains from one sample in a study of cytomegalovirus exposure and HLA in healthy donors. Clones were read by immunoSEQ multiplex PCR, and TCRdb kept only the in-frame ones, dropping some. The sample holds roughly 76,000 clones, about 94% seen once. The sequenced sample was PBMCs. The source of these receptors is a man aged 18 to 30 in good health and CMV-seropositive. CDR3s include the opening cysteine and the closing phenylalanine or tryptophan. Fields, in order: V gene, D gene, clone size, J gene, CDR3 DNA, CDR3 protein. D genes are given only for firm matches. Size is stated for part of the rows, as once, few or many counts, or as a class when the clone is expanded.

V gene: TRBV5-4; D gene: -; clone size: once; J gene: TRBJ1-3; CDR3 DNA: TGTGCCAGCAGCTTGATGGGGCCCTCTGGAAACACCATATATTTT; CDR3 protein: CASSLMGPSGNTIYF
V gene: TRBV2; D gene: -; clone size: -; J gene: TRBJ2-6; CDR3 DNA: TGTGCCATTCCCCCCCGGCCAGACTTCTCTGGGGCCAACGTCCTGACTTTC; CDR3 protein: CAIPPRPDFSGANVLTF
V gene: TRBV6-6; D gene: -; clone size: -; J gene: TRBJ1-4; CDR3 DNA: TGTGCCAGCAGTGCAACAGAGTCCCTGAAAGTGCTGTTTTTT; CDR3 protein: CASSATESLKVLFF
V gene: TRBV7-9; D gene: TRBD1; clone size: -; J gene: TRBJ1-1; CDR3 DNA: TGTGCCAGCAGCCGAAGACAGGGGACTGGTGGGACTGAAGCTTTCTTT; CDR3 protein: CASSRRQGTGGTEAFF
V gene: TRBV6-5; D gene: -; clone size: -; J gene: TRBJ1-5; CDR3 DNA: TGTGCCAGCGGGGGCCCTAATCAGCCCCAGCATTTT; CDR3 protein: CASGGPNQPQHF
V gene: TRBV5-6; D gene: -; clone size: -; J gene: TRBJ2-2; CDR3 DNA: TGTGCCAGCCTAGCTTGGATGGCACTGAACACCGGGGAGCTGTTTTTT; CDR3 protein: CASLAWMALNTGELFF
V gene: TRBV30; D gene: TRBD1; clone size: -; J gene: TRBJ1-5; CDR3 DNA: TGTGCCTGGGATGACAGGGTTGGTCAGCCCCAGCATTTT; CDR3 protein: CAWDDRVGQPQHF
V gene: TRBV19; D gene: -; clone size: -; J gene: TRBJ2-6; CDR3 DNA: TGTGCCAGTAGTAAACAGAACTCAGTCGGGGCCAACGTCCTGACTTTC; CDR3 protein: CASSKQNSVGANVLTF
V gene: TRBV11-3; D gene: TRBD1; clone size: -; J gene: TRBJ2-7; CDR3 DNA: TGTGCCAGCAGCGGGGGACAGGGTCAGCCCTACGAGCAGTACTTC; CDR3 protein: CASSGGQGQPYEQYF
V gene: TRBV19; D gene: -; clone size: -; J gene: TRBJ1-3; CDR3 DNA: TGTGCCAGTAGTCCAGGACACCTCTCTGGAAACACCATATATTTT; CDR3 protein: CASSPGHLSGNTIYF
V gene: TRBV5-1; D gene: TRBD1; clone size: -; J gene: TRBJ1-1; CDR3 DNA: TGCGCCAGCAGCCCGGGACAGGCGACACTCACTGAAGCTTTCTTT; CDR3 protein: CASSPGQATLTEAFF
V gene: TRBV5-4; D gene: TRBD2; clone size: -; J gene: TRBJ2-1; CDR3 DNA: TGTGCCAGCAGCCAGGGACTAGCGGGTACCAATGAGCAGTTCTTC; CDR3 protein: CASSQGLAGTNEQFF
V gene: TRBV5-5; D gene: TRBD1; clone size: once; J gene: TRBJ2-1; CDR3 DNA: TGTGCCAGCAGCTTGGGACAGGGGGCTCCCAATGAGCAGTTCTTC; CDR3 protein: CASSLGQGAPNEQFF
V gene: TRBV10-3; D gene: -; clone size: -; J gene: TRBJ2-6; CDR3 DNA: TGTGCCATCAGTTTTCCACAGGGATCTGGGGCCAACGTCCTGACTTTC; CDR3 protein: CAISFPQGSGANVLTF
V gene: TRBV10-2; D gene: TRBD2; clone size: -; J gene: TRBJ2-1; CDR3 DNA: TGCGCCAGCACTAGTAGCGGGAGGGCCCCCTACAATGAGCAGTTCTTC; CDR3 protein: CASTSSGRAPYNEQFF
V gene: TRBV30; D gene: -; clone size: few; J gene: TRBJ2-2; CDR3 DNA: TGTGCCTGGAGTTTAACCAGGTTAACCGGGGAGCTGTTTTTT; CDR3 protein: CAWSLTRLTGELFF
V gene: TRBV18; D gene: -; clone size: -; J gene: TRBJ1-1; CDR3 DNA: TGTGCCAGCTCACGGGCTGGTGAGACTGAAGCTTTCTTT; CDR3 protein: CASSRAGETEAFF
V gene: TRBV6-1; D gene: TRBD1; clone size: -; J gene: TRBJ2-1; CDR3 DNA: TGTGCCAGCAGTGGACACTCAGGGGGCTCCTACAATGAGCAGTTCTTC; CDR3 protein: CASSGHSGGSYNEQFF
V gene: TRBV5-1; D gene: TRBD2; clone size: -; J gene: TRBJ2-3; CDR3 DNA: TGCGCCAGCAGCTTGGGAGCAGCGGGAGGGGGCACGGGGACGCAGTATTTT; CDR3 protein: CASSLGAAGGGTGTQYF
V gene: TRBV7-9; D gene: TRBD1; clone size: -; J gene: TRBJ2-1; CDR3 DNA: TGTGCCAGCAGCCCTTCGTGGCAGGGGGAGAATGAGCAGTTCTTC; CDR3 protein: CASSPSWQGENEQFF
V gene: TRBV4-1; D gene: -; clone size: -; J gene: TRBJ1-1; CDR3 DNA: TGCGCCAGCAGGCGGCGGGACGGGTTGAACACTGAAGCTTTCTTT; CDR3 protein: CASRRRDGLNTEAFF
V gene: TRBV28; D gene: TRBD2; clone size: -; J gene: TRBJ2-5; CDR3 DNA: TGTGCCAGCAGTTCCCGGCGGGCTAGCGGGAGAGAGGAGACCCAGTACTTC; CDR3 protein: CASSSRRASGREETQYF
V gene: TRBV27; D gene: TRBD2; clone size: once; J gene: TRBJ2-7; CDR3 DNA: TGTGCCAGCAGTTTTCAGGGAGGCGGGAGGGACGAGCAGTACTTC; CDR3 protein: CASSFQGGGRDEQYF
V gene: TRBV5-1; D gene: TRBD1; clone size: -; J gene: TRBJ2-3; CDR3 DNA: TGCGCCAGCAGCCCACGACAGGGGTTCACAGATACGCAGTATTTT; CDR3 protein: CASSPRQGFTDTQYF
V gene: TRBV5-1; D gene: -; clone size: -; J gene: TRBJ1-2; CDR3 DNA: TGCGCCAGCAGCTTGGACACGTTCTATGGCTACACCTTC; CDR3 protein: CASSLDTFYGYTF
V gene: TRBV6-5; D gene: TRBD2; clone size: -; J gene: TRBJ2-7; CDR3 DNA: TGTGCCAGCAGAGAGCGGGAGGGCCGGGAGCAGTACTTC; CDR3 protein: CASREREGREQYF
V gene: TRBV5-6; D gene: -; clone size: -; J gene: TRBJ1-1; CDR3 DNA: TGTGCCAGCAGCCCTCCAGACGGGGGTACTGAAGCTTTCTTT; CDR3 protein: CASSPPDGGTEAFF
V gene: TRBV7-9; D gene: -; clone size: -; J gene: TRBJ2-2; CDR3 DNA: TGTGCCAGCAGCCGATCACAGGGCCGTGTCGGGGAGCTGTTTTTT; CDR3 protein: CASSRSQGRVGELFF
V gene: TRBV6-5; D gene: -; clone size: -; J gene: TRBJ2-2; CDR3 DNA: TGTGCCAGCACCGCCTATAAAGGAGGGGCCGGGGAGCTGTTTTTT; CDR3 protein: CASTAYKGGAGELFF
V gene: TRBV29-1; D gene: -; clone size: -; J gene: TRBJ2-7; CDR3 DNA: TGCAGCGTTGAGGGAGCGAGAGATCGGGAGCAGTACTTC; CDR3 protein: CSVEGARDREQYF
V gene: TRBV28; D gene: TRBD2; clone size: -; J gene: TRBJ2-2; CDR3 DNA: TGTGCCAGCGAATCGGTGCGGTCGGGGGGCGGGGAGCTGTTTTTT; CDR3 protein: CASESVRSGGGELFF
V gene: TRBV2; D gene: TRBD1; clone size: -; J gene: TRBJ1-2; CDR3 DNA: TGTGCCAGCAGTGATGGGGGCAGGGGGCGCCTCTATGGCTACACCTTC; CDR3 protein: CASSDGGRGRLYGYTF
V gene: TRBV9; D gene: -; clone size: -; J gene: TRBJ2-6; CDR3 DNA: TGTGCCAGCAGCGTCCGGGGGGCGCTGAGGGCCAACGTCCTGACTTTC; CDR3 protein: CASSVRGALRANVLTF
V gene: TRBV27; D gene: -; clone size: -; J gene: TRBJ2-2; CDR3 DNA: TGTGCCAGCAGTCCCCCAGGGTTACCAACCGGGGAGCTGTTTTTT; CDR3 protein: CASSPPGLPTGELFF
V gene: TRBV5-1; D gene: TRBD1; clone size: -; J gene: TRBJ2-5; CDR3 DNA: TGCGCCAGCACCCCACAGGGGGTAGGGGAGACCCAGTACTTC; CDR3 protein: CASTPQGVGETQYF
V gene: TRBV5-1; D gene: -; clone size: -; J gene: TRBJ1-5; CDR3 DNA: TGCGCCAGCAGCTTGGATGGCCAGGGGAATCAGCCCCAGCATTTT; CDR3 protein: CASSLDGQGNQPQHF
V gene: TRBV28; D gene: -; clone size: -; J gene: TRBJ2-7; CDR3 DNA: TGTGCCAGCAGTTTAAAGGCGGAATCTACCTACGAGCAGTACTTC; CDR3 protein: CASSLKAESTYEQYF
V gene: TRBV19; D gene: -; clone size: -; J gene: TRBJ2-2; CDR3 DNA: TGTGCCAGTAACCGGGATTGGGCCGGGGAGCTGTTTTTT; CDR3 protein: CASNRDWAGELFF
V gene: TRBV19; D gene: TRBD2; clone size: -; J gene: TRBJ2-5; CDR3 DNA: TGTGCCAGTTCCGGACTAGCGGGACTCGAGACCCAGTACTTC; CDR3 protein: CASSGLAGLETQYF
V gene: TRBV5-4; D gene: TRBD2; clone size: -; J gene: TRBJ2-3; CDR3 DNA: TGTGCCAGCAGCTTCATGACTAGCGGGACTAGCACAGATACGCAGTATTTT; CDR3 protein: CASSFMTSGTSTDTQYF
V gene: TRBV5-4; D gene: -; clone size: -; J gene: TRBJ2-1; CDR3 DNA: TGTGCCAGCAGCGCCGACCCCGGAGGGTCGGTCGATGAGCAGTTCTTC; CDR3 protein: CASSADPGGSVDEQFF
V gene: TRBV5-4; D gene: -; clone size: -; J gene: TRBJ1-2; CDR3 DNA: TGTGCCAGCAGCTTGGGGGAGAACTATGGCTACACCTTC; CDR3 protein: CASSLGENYGYTF
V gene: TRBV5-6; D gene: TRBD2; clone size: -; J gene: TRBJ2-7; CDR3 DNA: TGTGCCAGCAGAAATAGCGGGAGAGGCTACGAGCAGTACTTC; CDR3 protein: CASRNSGRGYEQYF
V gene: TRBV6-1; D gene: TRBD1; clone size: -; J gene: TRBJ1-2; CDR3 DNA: TGTGCCAGCACTGGAGGGGGCGGCTACACCTTC; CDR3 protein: CASTGGGGYTF
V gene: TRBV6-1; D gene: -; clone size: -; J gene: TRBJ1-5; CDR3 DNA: TGTGCCAGCAGTGGATTAGACAGGTATAGCAATCAGCCCCAGCATTTT; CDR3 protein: CASSGLDRYSNQPQHF
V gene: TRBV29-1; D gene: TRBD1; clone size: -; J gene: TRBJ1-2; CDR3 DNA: TGCAGCGTTGAAGGACAGGGAAACTATGGCTACACCTTC; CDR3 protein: CSVEGQGNYGYTF
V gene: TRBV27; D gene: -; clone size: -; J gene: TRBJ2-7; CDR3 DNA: TGTGCCAGCAGCCCCGGCTACGAGCAGTACTTC; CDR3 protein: CASSPGYEQYF
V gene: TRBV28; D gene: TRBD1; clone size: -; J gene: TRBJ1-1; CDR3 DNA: TGTGCCAGCAGACTTCGGGACAGGGCTGAAGCTTTCTTT; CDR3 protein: CASRLRDRAEAFF
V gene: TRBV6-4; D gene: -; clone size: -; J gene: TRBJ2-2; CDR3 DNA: TGTGCCAGCAGTGACCGGGACTCCGGGGAGCTGTTTTTT; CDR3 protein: CASSDRDSGELFF
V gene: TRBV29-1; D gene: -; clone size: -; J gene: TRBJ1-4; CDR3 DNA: TGCAGCGTTGGCAAACAGGGTGCGAGGGAAAAACTGTTTTTT; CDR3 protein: CSVGKQGAREKLFF
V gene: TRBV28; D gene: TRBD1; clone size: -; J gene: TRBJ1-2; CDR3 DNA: TGTGCCAGCAGCCAAGCGACAGGGGCGTCTTTGGACTATGGCTACACCTTC; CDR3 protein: CASSQATGASLDYGYTF
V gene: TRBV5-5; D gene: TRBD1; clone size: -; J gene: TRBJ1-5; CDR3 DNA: TGTGCCAGCAGCTCCGGACAGGGCGGCGTCATCGGGAATCAGCCCCAGCATTTT; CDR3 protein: CASSSGQGGVIGNQPQHF
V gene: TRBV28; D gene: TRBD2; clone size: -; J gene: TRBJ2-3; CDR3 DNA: TGTGCCAGCAAACTAGCGGGAGTGCTAGATACGCAGTATTTT; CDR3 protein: CASKLAGVLDTQYF
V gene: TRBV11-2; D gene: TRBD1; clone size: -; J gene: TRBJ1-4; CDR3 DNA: TGTGCCAGCAGCCGGGACAGGGGTAATGAAAAACTGTTTTTT; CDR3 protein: CASSRDRGNEKLFF
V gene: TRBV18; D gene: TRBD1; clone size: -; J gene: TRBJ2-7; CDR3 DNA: TGTGCCAGCTCACCAACCCGGACAGGGGGGTACGAGCAGTACTTC; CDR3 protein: CASSPTRTGGYEQYF
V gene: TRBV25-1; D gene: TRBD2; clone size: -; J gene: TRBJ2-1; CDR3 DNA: TGTGCCAGCAGAGGGGGGATAGCGGGAGGCCACGGCAATGAGCAGTTCTTC; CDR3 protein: CASRGGIAGGHGNEQFF